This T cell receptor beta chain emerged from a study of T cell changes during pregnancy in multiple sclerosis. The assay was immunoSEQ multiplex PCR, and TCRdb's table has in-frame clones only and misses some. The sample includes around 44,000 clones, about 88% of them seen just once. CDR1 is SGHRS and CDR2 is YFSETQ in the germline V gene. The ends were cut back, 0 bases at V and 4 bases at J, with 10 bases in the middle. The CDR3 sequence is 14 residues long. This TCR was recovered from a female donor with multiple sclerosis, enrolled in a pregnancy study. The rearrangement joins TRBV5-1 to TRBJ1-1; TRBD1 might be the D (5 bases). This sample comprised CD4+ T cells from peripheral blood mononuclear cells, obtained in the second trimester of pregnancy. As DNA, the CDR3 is TGCGCCAGCAGCTTGGGGGGGGTCACCACTGAAGCTTTCTTT. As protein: CASSLGGVTTEAFF.